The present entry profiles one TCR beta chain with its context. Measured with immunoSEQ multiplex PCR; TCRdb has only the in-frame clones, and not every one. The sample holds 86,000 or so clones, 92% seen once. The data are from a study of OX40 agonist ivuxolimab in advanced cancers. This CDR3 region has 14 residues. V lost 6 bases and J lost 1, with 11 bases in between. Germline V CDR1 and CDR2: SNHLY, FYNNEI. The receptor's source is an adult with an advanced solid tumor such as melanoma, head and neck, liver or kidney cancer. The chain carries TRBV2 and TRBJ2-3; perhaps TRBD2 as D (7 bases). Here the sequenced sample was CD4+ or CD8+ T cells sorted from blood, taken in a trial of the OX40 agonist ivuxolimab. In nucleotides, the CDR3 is TGTGCCAGCAGCCGGGGGGCCCGCACAGATACGCAGTATTTT. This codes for CASSRGARTDTQYF. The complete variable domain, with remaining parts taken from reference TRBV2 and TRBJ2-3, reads EPEVTQTPSHQVTQMGQEVILRCVPISNHLYFYWYRQILGQKVEFLVSFYNNEISEKSEIFDDQFSVERPDGSNFTLKIRSTKLEDSAMYFCASSRGARTDTQYFGPGTRLTVL.